The 26 T cell receptor beta chains below were found in one sample sequenced in a study of neurological immune-mediated disorders. TCRdb used MiXCR to reprocess the 5' RACE reads, holding one entry per CDR3 protein. The sample holds tens of thousands of distinct CDR3 sequences, roughly 13% seen once. Sequenced: PBMCs. All receptors derive from a woman aged 55-75 years with HTLV-1-associated myelopathy (HAM/TSP).

The table lists this clonotype with many counts. The chain links TRBV24-1 to TRBJ1-1; perhaps TRBD1 as D (6 bases). CDR1 is KGHDR and CDR2 is SFDVKD in the germline V gene. The V end lost 4 bases, the J end lost 0 bases, and 8 bases lay between the germline ends. The CDR3 contains 14 residues. CDR3: CATSEGGMNTEAFF. The CDR3, as DNA: TGTGCCACCAGTGAAGGGGGTATGAACACTGAAGCTTTCTTT.

This clonotype has at least ten counts. The V gene is TRBV11-2, the J gene TRBJ2-1; the D is unclear. There are 11 residues in the CDR3. V was cut by 1 base and J by 10 bases, with 5 bases left in between. Germline lookup yields CDR1 SGHAT and CDR2 FQNNGV. As DNA, the CDR3 is TGTGCCAGCAGCTTAGGATGGGAGCAGTTCTTC. Encoded protein: CASSLGWEQFF.

This clonotype was counted at least ten times. The rearrangement links TRBV7-2 to TRBJ2-5, with TRBD2 identical over 12 bases. Germline V gene sequence: CDR1 SGHTA, CDR2 FQGNSA. J was trimmed by 5 bases and V by 4 bases; bases with no gene match: 5. CDR3 size: 15 residues. CDR3 sequence reads: CASSSRLAGVETQYF. Here the CDR3 DNA reads TGTGCCAGCAGCTCCCGACTAGCGGGAGTGGAGACCCAGTACTTC. Based on the CDR3 plus reference TRBV7-2 and TRBJ2-5, the full variable domain is GAGVSQSPSNKVTEKGKDVELRCDPISGHTALYWYRQSLGQGLEFLIYFQGNSAPDKSGLPSDRFSAERTGGSVSTLTIQRTQQEDSAVYLCASSSRLAGVETQYFGPGTRLLVL.

The table lists this clonotype with many counts. The rearrangement joins TRBV20-1 to TRBJ2-3, with 7 bases that match TRBD1. This CDR3 is 13 amino acids long. Germline V gives CDR1 DFQATT, CDR2 SNEGSKA (reference sequence). V was clipped by 5 bases and J by 2 bases; unmatched bases: 4. The CDR3 loop is CSASQGSTDTQYF. CDR3 nucleotide sequence: TGCAGTGCTTCACAGGGGTCCACAGATACGCAGTATTTT.

This clonotype has at least ten counts. The chain carries TRBV20-1 and TRBJ2-1, with D maybe TRBD1 (7 bases). The germline V and J ends were trimmed by 3 bases and 6 bases, with 18 bases remaining between them. The germline gives CDR1 DFQATT, CDR2 SNEGSKA (reference sequence). This CDR3 has 15 residues. Here the CDR3 reads CSARVRRGPGNEQFF. The CDR3 bases are TGCAGTGCTAGGGTACGGAGGGGGCCCGGCAATGAGCAGTTCTTC.

This clonotype was counted between two and nine times. The rearrangement joins TRBV18 to TRBJ2-6, with TRBD1 as a possible D gene (5 bases). The ends were cut back, 1 base at V and 0 bases at J, with 13 bases in the middle. The germline V gene encodes CDR1 KGHSH and CDR2 LQKENI. This CDR3 is built from 18 residues. CDR3 in amino acids: CASSPLTDFSSGANVLTF. DNA of the CDR3: TGTGCCAGCTCACCACTGACAGATTTTAGCTCTGGGGCCAACGTCCTGACTTTC. The complete variable domain, with remaining parts taken from reference TRBV18 and TRBJ2-6, reads NAGVMQNPRHLVRRRGQEARLRCSPMKGHSHVYWYRQLPEEGLKFMVYLQKENIIDESGMPKERFSAEFPKEGPSILRIQQVVRGDSAAYFCASSPLTDFSSGANVLTFGAGSRLTVL.

This clonotype was counted at least ten times. CDR3 in amino acids: CASSFLRGTQYF. CDR3 coding DNA: TGTGCCAGCAGTTTTCTAAGGGGGACCCAGTACTTC. The chain is built from TRBV6-2 or TRBV6-3 and TRBJ2-5, with D possibly matching TRBD1 (5 bases). The V end was cut by 4 bases, the J end by 7 bases, with 10 bases between. The CDR3 length is 12 residues. The germline V gene encodes CDR1 MNHEY and CDR2 SVGEGT.

Many counts were recorded for this clonotype. This chain uses TRBV3-1 with TRBJ2-3; no definite D call. The CDR3 runs 14 residues. Trimming left V 5 bases short and J 2 bases short, with 11 bases between. The germline V gene has CDR1 LGHDT and CDR2 YNNKEL (reference sequence). The CDR3 sequence: CASSTGRHTDTQYF. For the CDR3, the DNA is TGTGCCAGCAGCACCGGACGGCACACAGATACGCAGTATTTT.

This clonotype has at least ten counts. The chain links TRBV10-3 to TRBJ2-1, with 8 nucleotides matching TRBD1. The trim removed 4 bases at V and 2 bases at J, leaving 4 bases unmatched. Germline V gene sequence: CDR1 ENHRY, CDR2 SYGVKD. This CDR3 comprises 15 residues. CDR3 in amino acids: CAISGRQGTYNEQFF. The CDR3 DNA reads as TGTGCCATCAGTGGAAGACAGGGGACCTACAATGAGCAGTTCTTC.

This clonotype has only a few counts. The chain couples TRBV4-1 to TRBJ1-5; the match to TRBD1 covers 7 bases. Trimming cost V 1 base and J 6 bases; bases outside gene matches: 6. The germline CDR1 and CDR2 sequences are MGHRA and YSYEKL. The length of the CDR3 is 15 residues. CDR3 DNA sequence: TGCGCCAGCAGCCAAGTAGGAGGGGGCGGTCAGCCCCAGCATTTT. This codes for CASSQVGGGGQPQHF.

This clonotype was seen repeatedly, ten times or more. The rearrangement uses TRBV2 and TRBJ2-1; 9 nucleotides align to TRBD2. This CDR3 comprises 14 residues. Germline V CDR1 and CDR2: SNHLY, FYNNEI. Losses at the gene ends were 7 bases for V and 5 bases for J; bases not matched to a gene: 6. The CDR3 DNA reads TGTGCCAGCACCGGCGGGAGGGTCGACAATGAGCAGTTCTTC. It is translated as CASTGGRVDNEQFF.

The genes are TRBV12-3 or TRBV12-4 and TRBJ2-1, with D uncertain. The ends were cut back, 1 base at V and 12 bases at J, with 7 bases in the middle. CDR3 length: 11 residues. The CDR3, as DNA: TGTGCCAGCAGTTTAGATCGGACGCAGTTCTTC. Encoded protein: CASSLDRTQFF.

This clonotype was counted at least ten times. This chain joins TRBV5-1 and TRBJ2-7, with D perhaps TRBD2 (5 bases). CDR1 and CDR2 (germline): SGHRS, YFSETQ. This CDR3 is 15 amino acids long. V was cut by 0 bases and J by 3 bases, with 13 bases left in between. The CDR3 region is CASSLEARAGYEQYF. DNA of the CDR3: TGCGCCAGCAGCTTGGAAGCGAGGGCAGGCTACGAGCAGTACTTC. Full variable domain (remainder filled in from reference TRBV5-1 and TRBJ2-7): KAGVTQTPRYLIKTRGQQVTLSCSPISGHRSVSWYQQTPGQGLQFLFEYFSETQRNKGNFPGRFSGRQFSNSRSEMNVSTLELGDSALYLCASSLEARAGYEQYFGPGTRLTVT.

As concerns this clonotype: Its ends do not fully match the called genes, so a read error is possible. V is TRBV11-2 and J is TRBJ2-7; 16 bases align to TRBD2. Per the germline V gene, CDR1 is SGHAT and CDR2 is FQNNGV. The CDR3 is 18 amino acids. The CDR3 loop is CVSSSGTSGRGSHYEQYF. In nucleotides, the CDR3 is TGTGTCAGCAGCTCCGGGACTAGCGGGAGGGGATCACACTACGAGCAGTACTTC.

This clonotype was counted ten times or more. The rearrangement uses TRBV3-1 and TRBJ2-6; D ambiguous. Per germline, CDR1 LGHDT and CDR2 YNNKEL (reference sequence). V lost 5 bases and J 0 bases, leaving 5 bases between the germline ends. CDR3 length: 14 amino acids. CDR3 nucleotide sequence: TGTGCCAGCAGCTCGACCTCTGGGGCCAACGTCCTGACTTTC. It specifies CASSSTSGANVLTF. Full variable domain (outside the CDR3, taken from reference TRBV3-1 and TRBJ2-6): DTAVSQTPKYLVTQMGNDKSIKCEQNLGHDTMYWYKQDSKKFLKIMFSYNNKELIINETVPNRFSPKSPDKAHLNLHINSLELGDSAVYFCASSSTSGANVLTFGAGSRLTVL.

This clonotype was observed at least ten times. V and J are TRBV12-3 or TRBV12-4 and TRBJ2-3; TRBD2 matches at 9 bases. The CDR3 contains 16 residues. J gave up 2 bases and V 1 base, and 4 bases lay outside the gene matches. This chain's CDR3 is CASSLGASGTTDTQYF. DNA of the CDR3: TGTGCCAGCAGTTTAGGGGCTAGCGGGACCACAGATACGCAGTATTTT.

This clonotype was counted a few times. This chain connects TRBV12-3 or TRBV12-4 to TRBJ2-4; D may be TRBD2 (5 bases). V lost 6 bases, J lost 1 base, and 13 bases lay in between. This CDR3 is 15 amino acids long. The CDR3 coding sequence is TGTGCCAGCAGCCTAGGGAGCGCCGCCAAAAACATTCAGTACTTC. This sequence encodes CASSLGSAAKNIQYF.

This clonotype was counted many times. The chain uses TRBV29-1 and TRBJ1-1; D is undetermined. Trimming removed 1 base at V and 0 bases at J, with 15 bases between. In germline, CDR1 is SQVTM, CDR2 ANQGSEA. The CDR3 contains 16 residues. The CDR3 reads CSVEGTARPMNTEAFF. The CDR3 bases are TGCAGCGTTGAAGGCACAGCCCGTCCCATGAACACTGAAGCTTTCTTT.

This clonotype has ten or more counts. V usage is TRBV6-5 and J usage is TRBJ2-1; D is ambiguous. The CDR3 is made up of 18 amino acids. Trimming cost V 0 bases and J 5 bases, with 20 bases left between them. Germline CDR1 MNHEY, CDR2 SVGAGI. The CDR3 DNA is TGTGCCAGCAGTTACTCGTATTTTGTGGAAGGCCCCCACAATGAGCAGTTCTTC. Amino acids: CASSYSYFVEGPHNEQFF.

This clonotype was counted ten times or more. The chain is built from TRBV5-1 and TRBJ1-1; TRBD1 matches at 7 bases. Germline V gene lookup returns CDR1 SGHRS and CDR2 YFSETQ. This CDR3 contains 16 residues. J lost 2 bases, V lost 3 bases, and 10 bases had no gene match. Written as DNA, the CDR3 is TGCGCCAGCAGCTCCGACCCAGGGACAGCCAACACTGAAGCTTTCTTT. It specifies CASSSDPGTANTEAFF.

This clonotype was detected ten times or more. CDR3 nucleotide sequence: TGTGCCAGCAAAGTCTGGGGGCGGTACGAGCAGTACTTC. Protein product: CASKVWGRYEQYF. The V and J genes are TRBV21-1 and TRBJ2-7; TRBD1, the table's D call, was not compared with the DNA. TRBV21-1 is termed a pseudogene. The length of the CDR3 is 13 residues.

This clonotype has ten or more counts. The chain joins TRBV5-6 to TRBJ2-1; TRBD1 aligns across 8 bases. The CDR3 loop spans 16 amino acids. V lost 4 bases, J lost 0 bases, and 6 bases stayed unmatched. CDR1 is SGHDT and CDR2 is YYEEEE in the germline V gene. The CDR3 DNA follows: TGTGCCAGCAGCAGGGACAGGATAAGCTCCTACAATGAGCAGTTCTTC. Protein: CASSRDRISSYNEQFF.

This clonotype was seen only a few times. Relative to the germline gene, one junction end is altered; a read error may explain this. The chain links TRBV7-6 to TRBJ2-3; 8 nucleotides agree with TRBD2. Germline CDR1 SGHVS, CDR2 FNYEAQ. The CDR3 is 18 amino acids. The CDR3 bases are TGTGCCAGCAGCCAAGGGGTCACTAGCGGTCCTAGCATAGATACGCAGTATTTT. Protein product: CASSQGVTSGPSIDTQYF.

The table lists this clonotype with many counts. This chain connects TRBV28 to TRBJ1-5; 8 bases agree with TRBD1. This CDR3 region has 15 residues. Trimming took 3 bases from V and 2 from J; bases not matched to a gene: 3. Germline-derived CDR1 and CDR2 are MDHEN and SYDVKM. The CDR3 coding sequence is TGTGCCAGCAGTTTGCCGGGACAGGGCAATCAGCCCCAGCATTTT. Encoded protein: CASSLPGQGNQPQHF.

This clonotype was observed at least ten times. The genes are TRBV12-3 or TRBV12-4 and TRBJ2-5; D assignment may be TRBD1 or TRBD2 (5 bases each). V dropped 6 bases and J dropped 13 bases, with 21 bases sitting between them. The CDR3 sequence is 13 residues long. The CDR3 reads CASRQDPLGPRYF. The CDR3 DNA reads as TGTGCCAGCAGACAAGACCCCCTGGGACCCCGGTACTTC.

In this sample, this clonotype turned up many times. V gene TRBV4-1 combines with J gene TRBJ2-1; 9 bases agree with TRBD2. The germline CDR1 and CDR2 sequences are MGHRA and YSYEKL. This CDR3 has 13 amino acids. Unmatched junction bases numbered 2, after V lost 4 bases and J lost 7 bases. The CDR3 protein is CASSRGLANEQFF. CDR3 in DNA: TGCGCCAGCAGCCGAGGACTAGCGAATGAGCAGTTCTTC.